This T cell receptor (beta chain) originates from a study of blood T cell repertoires in COVID-19. Study at large: T cells, B-cell-depleted T cells, or PBMCs supplied cDNA or gDNA.

Authors' methods: Reference gene primer amplification gave estimated nucleated cell counts. The table came from immunoSEQ multiplex PCR; TCRdb's copy has only in-frame clones and leaves some out. V, J and clone size are taken as reported in that table, and D and trimming were inferred from the DNA itself. The sample has about 51,000 clones; about nine tenths are singletons. Germline CDR1 LGHNA, CDR2 YNFKEQ. V was pared by 1 base and J by 2 bases, with 6 bases between. This CDR3 comprises 13 residues. The chain is built from TRBV4-2 and TRBJ2-7; D is unclear. Input material: peripheral blood. The receptor's source is a man between 45 and 60 years old with active COVID-19. CDR3 loop: CASSQGQAYEQYF. CDR3 nucleotide sequence: TGTGCCAGCAGCCAAGGGCAGGCCTACGAGCAGTACTTC.